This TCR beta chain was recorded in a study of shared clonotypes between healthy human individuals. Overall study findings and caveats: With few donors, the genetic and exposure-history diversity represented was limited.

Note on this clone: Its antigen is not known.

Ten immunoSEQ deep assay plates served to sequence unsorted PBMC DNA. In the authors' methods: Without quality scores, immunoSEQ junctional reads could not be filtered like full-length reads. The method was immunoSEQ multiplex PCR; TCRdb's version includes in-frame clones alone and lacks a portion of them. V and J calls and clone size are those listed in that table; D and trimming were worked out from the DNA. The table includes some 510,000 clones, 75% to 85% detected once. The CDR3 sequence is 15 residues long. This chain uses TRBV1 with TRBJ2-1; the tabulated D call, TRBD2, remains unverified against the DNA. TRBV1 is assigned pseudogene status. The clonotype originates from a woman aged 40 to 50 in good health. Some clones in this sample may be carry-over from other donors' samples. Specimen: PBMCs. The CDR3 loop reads CTSSQDPGLWNEQFF. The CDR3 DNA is TGCACCAGCAGCCAAGATCCCGGACTATGGAATGAGCAGTTCTTC.